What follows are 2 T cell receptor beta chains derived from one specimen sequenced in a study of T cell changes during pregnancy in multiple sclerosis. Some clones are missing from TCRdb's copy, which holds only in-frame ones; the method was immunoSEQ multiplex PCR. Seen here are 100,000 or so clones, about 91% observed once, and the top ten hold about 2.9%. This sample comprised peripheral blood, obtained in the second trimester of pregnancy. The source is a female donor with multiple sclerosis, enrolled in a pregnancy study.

CDR3 DNA: TGTGCCAGCAGCCAAGAGACAGTTAACACTGAAGCTTTCTTT. The encoded protein is CASSQETVNTEAFF. This rearrangement joins TRBV4-2 to TRBJ1-1; D may be TRBD1 (5 bases). CDR3 length: 14 residues. The ends were cut back, 0 bases at V and 2 bases at J, with 7 bases in the middle. The germline V gene encodes CDR1 LGHNA and CDR2 YNFKEQ.

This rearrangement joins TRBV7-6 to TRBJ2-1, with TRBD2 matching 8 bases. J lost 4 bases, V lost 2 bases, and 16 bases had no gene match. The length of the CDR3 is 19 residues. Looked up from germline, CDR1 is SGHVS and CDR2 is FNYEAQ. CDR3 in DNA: TGTGCCAGCAGCTTAATTAAGGTAGCGGGACCCTTTGAGTACAATGAGCAGTTCTTC. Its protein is CASSLIKVAGPFEYNEQFF.